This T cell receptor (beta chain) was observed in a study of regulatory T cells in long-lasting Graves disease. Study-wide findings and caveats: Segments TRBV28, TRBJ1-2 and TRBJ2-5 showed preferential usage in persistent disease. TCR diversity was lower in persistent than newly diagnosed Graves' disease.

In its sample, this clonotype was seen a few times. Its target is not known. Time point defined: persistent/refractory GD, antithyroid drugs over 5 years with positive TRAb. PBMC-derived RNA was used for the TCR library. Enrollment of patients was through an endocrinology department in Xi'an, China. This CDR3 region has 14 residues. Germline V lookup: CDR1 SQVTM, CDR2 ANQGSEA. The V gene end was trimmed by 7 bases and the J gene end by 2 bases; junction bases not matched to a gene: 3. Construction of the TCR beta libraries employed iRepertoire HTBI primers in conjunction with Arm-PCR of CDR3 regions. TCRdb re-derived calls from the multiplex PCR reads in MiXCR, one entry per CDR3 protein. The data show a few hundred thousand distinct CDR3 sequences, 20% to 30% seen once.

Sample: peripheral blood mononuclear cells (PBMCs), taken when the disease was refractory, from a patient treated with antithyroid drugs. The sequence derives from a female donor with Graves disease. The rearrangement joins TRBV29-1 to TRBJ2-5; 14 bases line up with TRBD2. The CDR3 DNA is TGCAGCGCCCGACTAGCGGGAGGGCAAGAGACCCAGTACTTC. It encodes CSARLAGGQETQYF.